These T cell receptor beta chains were read from a single sample in a study of shared clonotypes between healthy human individuals. Sequencing used immunoSEQ multiplex PCR; TCRdb keeps in-frame clones, though not all of them. Here the sample spans approximately 2,000,000 clones, 93% being singletons. Sequencing used naive CD8+ T cells from PBMCs. The receptor source for this set is a man between 18 and 29 years old in good health. Some clones in this sample may be carry-over from other donors' samples. Each CDR3 is given with its conserved first and last residue. D genes are given only for firm matches. Clone size is stated in some rows and not others, as once, few, many or a class when expanded.

J gene: TRBJ2-1
clone size: .
V gene: TRBV7-3
D gene: .
CDR3 DNA: TGTGCCAGCAGCTTGACAGGCAGCTCCTACAATGAGCAGTTCTTC
CDR3 protein: CASSLTGSSYNEQFF

J gene: TRBJ2-7
clone size: .
V gene: TRBV7-8
D gene: TRBD1
CDR3 DNA: TGTGCCAGCAACGAAGTGGGACAGCTCACCTACGAGCAGTACTTC
CDR3 protein: CASNEVGQLTYEQYF

J gene: TRBJ2-1
clone size: .
V gene: TRBV7-2
D gene: TRBD2
CDR3 DNA: TGTGCCAGCAGCACGACTAGCGGGACTTACAATGAGCAGTTCTTC
CDR3 protein: CASSTTSGTYNEQFF

J gene: TRBJ1-1
clone size: .
V gene: TRBV19
D gene: .
CDR3 DNA: TGTGCCAGTACTACCCGGACAACTGAAGCTTTCTTT
CDR3 protein: CASTTRTTEAFF

J gene: TRBJ2-7
clone size: .
V gene: TRBV6-5
D gene: TRBD1
CDR3 DNA: TGTGCCAGCAGAAGACGGGACAGCGCCTACGAGCAGTACTTC
CDR3 protein: CASRRRDSAYEQYF

J gene: TRBJ2-7
clone size: .
V gene: TRBV14
D gene: .
CDR3 DNA: TGTGCCAGCAGCCCAGTCTCCTACGAGCAGTACTTC
CDR3 protein: CASSPVSYEQYF

J gene: TRBJ2-3
clone size: .
V gene: TRBV4-1
D gene: .
CDR3 DNA: TGCGCCAGCAGCCAAGCCCCGGGAGCGCGCACAGATACGCAGTATTTT
CDR3 protein: CASSQAPGARTDTQYF

J gene: TRBJ2-7
clone size: .
V gene: TRBV20-1
D gene: .
CDR3 DNA: TGCAGTCTCGGCCCGGACTACGAGCAGTACTTC
CDR3 protein: CSLGPDYEQYF

J gene: TRBJ2-2
clone size: .
V gene: TRBV7-9
D gene: .
CDR3 DNA: TGTGCCAGCAGCTTAGGGCCATTCTTACAGGAGGCCGGGGAGCTGTTTTTT
CDR3 protein: CASSLGPFLQEAGELFF

J gene: TRBJ1-4
clone size: .
V gene: TRBV7-9
D gene: .
CDR3 DNA: TGTGCCAGCAGTACAGGACTGAACGAAAAACTGTTTTTT
CDR3 protein: CASSTGLNEKLFF

J gene: TRBJ1-1
clone size: .
V gene: TRBV7-2
D gene: .
CDR3 DNA: TGTGCCAGCAGCCCATGGGGGGGCCCTATGAACACTGAAGCTTTCTTT
CDR3 protein: CASSPWGGPMNTEAFF

J gene: TRBJ2-1
clone size: .
V gene: TRBV5-1
D gene: .
CDR3 DNA: TGCGCCAGCAGCTTGGTAGTCGTAGCGGCGGGCGAGACTGGGGCTCCATACGAGCAGTTCTTC
CDR3 protein: CASSLVVVAAGETGAPYEQFF

J gene: TRBJ2-4
clone size: .
V gene: TRBV19
D gene: TRBD1
CDR3 DNA: TGTGCCAGTAGTATGGAGAGGGGGCTCTTAGCCAAAAACATTCAGTACTTC
CDR3 protein: CASSMERGLLAKNIQYF

J gene: TRBJ2-1
clone size: once
V gene: TRBV19
D gene: .
CDR3 DNA: TGTGCCAGTAGTATTGCAGTGTGGGCCTCCTACAATGAGCAGTTCTTC
CDR3 protein: CASSIAVWASYNEQFF

J gene: TRBJ1-5
clone size: .
V gene: TRBV27
D gene: .
CDR3 DNA: TGTGCCAGCAGTTTACTAAATAGCAATCAGCCCCAGCATTTT
CDR3 protein: CASSLLNSNQPQHF

J gene: TRBJ2-2
clone size: .
V gene: TRBV9
D gene: TRBD2
CDR3 DNA: TGTGCCAGCAGCGTAGCTGCTAGCGGGAGCAGGGGCACCGGGGAGCTGTTTTTT
CDR3 protein: CASSVAASGSRGTGELFF

J gene: TRBJ1-1
clone size: few
V gene: TRBV7-9
D gene: .
CDR3 DNA: TGTGCCAGCAGCTTCAAAAGTGAAGCTTTCTTT
CDR3 protein: CASSFKSEAFF

J gene: TRBJ2-2
clone size: .
V gene: TRBV28
D gene: TRBD1
CDR3 DNA: TGTGCCAGCAGTTCTGGGACAGTGAACACCGGGGAGCTGTTTTTT
CDR3 protein: CASSSGTVNTGELFF

J gene: TRBJ1-5
clone size: .
V gene: TRBV13
D gene: .
CDR3 DNA: TGTGCCAGCAGCGGCCCGGGGGGCGATTTACCCCAGCATTTT
CDR3 protein: CASSGPGGDLPQHF

J gene: TRBJ2-7
clone size: .
V gene: TRBV5-1
D gene: TRBD2
CDR3 DNA: TGCGCCAGCAGCTTGATTGCTAGCGGGACCGACGAGCAGTACTTC
CDR3 protein: CASSLIASGTDEQYF

J gene: TRBJ2-3
clone size: .
V gene: TRBV9
D gene: .
CDR3 DNA: TGTGCCAGCAGCGTAGAACTAGTGGGTCCCTCAGATACGCAGTATTTT
CDR3 protein: CASSVELVGPSDTQYF